This TCR beta chain was identified during a study of shared clonotypes between healthy human individuals. This clone was picked up many times. Its specificity is unknown. Broader study findings: Sequencing depth was expected to influence donor clonotype sharing.

The study enrolled healthy HIV-negative adults without recent acute infections or vaccinations as donors. With ten immunoSEQ deep assay plates, unsorted PBMC DNA underwent sequencing. In the authors' workflow: From ImmunoSEQ came sequences covering only the junction and carrying no quality scores, so filtering differed. The assay was immunoSEQ multiplex PCR, and TCRdb's table has in-frame clones only and misses some. The V and J calls and clone size were taken over from that table, and D and trimming were inferred from the DNA. The table has about half a million clones, over 70% seen once; the top ten hold more than 9.5%. Germline V gene lookup returns CDR1 SNHLY and CDR2 FYNNEI. This CDR3 has 17 amino acids. V was pared by 8 bases and J by 4 bases, with 14 bases of the junction left unmatched.

The clonotype originates from a woman aged 35 to 49 in good health. Some clones in this sample may be carry-over from other donors' samples. The sample consisted of PBMCs. The chain couples TRBV2 to TRBJ1-5, with 10 bases that match TRBD1. The CDR3 loop is CASRWGPDRGPNQPQHF. CDR3 bases: TGTGCCAGCCGATGGGGCCCCGACAGGGGGCCAAATCAGCCCCAGCATTTT.